This TCR beta chain derives from a study of vaccination and CD4 T cells after COVID-19. This CDR3 has 15 residues. The V and J ends lost 6 bases and 1 base respectively, with 14 bases between them. The germline CDR1 and CDR2 sequences are MNHNS and SASEGT. Sequenced with the Oncomine TCR Beta short-read assay was DNA taken from cultured CD4+ T cells. TCRdb processed the PCR reads anew with MiXCR; each CDR3 protein has one entry. The sample includes roughly 20,000 distinct CDR3 sequences, roughly 47% of them seen just once. In this sample, this clonotype turned up a few times. What it recognizes is unknown. The treatment: approximately 10-day PBMC culture with coronavirus spike peptide pools or control peptides (ViraFEST assay).

Sequenced material: CD4+ T cells from blood, cultured in vitro. The chain employs TRBV6-1 and TRBJ2-3; D is ambiguous. The sequence derives from a human donor who had recovered from COVID-19. In DNA form, the CDR3 reads TGTGCCAGCAGCTCTTATAGAGCAGGCACAGATACGCAGTATTTT. Translation: CASSSYRAGTDTQYF.